Presented here are 4 T cell receptor beta chains from one specimen sequenced in a study of CD8+ T cells in alopecia areata. Treatment described: oral pan-JAK inhibitor, 5-10 mg twice daily. After isolation, RNA underwent reverse transcription to generate cDNA as the sequencing template. The protocol was immunoSEQ multiplex PCR, while the TCRdb copy is restricted to in-frame clones and leaves out a portion. Of 200,000 to 250,000 clones detected, under 70% appear once; the ten largest clones hold 0.95% to 1.5%. This material consisted of CD4+ T cells sorted from blood, taken at week 44, from a patient treated with tofacitinib. The origin of the receptors is a human donor with alopecia areata.

The rearrangement uses TRBV25-1 and TRBJ2-7; 9 nucleotides align to TRBD1. Germline loops: CDR1 MGHDK, CDR2 SYGVNS. The CDR3 runs to 16 residues. With 3 bases clipped from V and 4 bases from J, the junction kept 10 bases outside the gene matches. As DNA, the CDR3 is TGTGCCAGCAGTGAGTACAGGGGGCCGGTCCGGTACGAGCAGTACTTC. Its translation is CASSEYRGPVRYEQYF.

The V and J genes are TRBV5-1 and TRBJ2-7, with 7 bases lining up with TRBD1. Trimming removed 0 bases from V and 3 bases from J; junction bases left unmatched: 6. The CDR3 sequence is 15 residues long. The germline V gene has CDR1 SGHRS and CDR2 YFSETQ. CDR3 sequence reads: CASSLGTGDLYEQYF. CDR3 coding DNA: TGCGCCAGCAGCTTGGGTACAGGGGATCTCTACGAGCAGTACTTC.

The chain has TRBV29-1 and TRBJ2-4, with D maybe TRBD1 (7 bases). Between the trimmed V and J ends, which lost 7 bases and 9 bases, there was a span of 19 bases. CDR1 is SQVTM, CDR2 ANQGSEA, per germline. The CDR3 runs 13 residues. CDR3 residues: CSAEWTGGRIQYF. The CDR3 nucleotides read TGCAGCGCAGAATGGACAGGAGGGCGCATTCAGTACTTC.

This clone turned up a few times. The chain couples TRBV30 to TRBJ2-1, with 7 bases aligning to TRBD2. Germline CDR1 is GTSNPN and CDR2 is SVGIG (reference sequence). This CDR3 spans 17 amino acids. J gave up 5 bases and V 1 base, and 14 bases lay outside the gene matches. CDR3 sequence (DNA): TGTGCCTGGAGTGCTATAGGTACTAGCGTAATCCACAATGAGCAGTTCTTC. Translating gives CAWSAIGTSVIHNEQFF.